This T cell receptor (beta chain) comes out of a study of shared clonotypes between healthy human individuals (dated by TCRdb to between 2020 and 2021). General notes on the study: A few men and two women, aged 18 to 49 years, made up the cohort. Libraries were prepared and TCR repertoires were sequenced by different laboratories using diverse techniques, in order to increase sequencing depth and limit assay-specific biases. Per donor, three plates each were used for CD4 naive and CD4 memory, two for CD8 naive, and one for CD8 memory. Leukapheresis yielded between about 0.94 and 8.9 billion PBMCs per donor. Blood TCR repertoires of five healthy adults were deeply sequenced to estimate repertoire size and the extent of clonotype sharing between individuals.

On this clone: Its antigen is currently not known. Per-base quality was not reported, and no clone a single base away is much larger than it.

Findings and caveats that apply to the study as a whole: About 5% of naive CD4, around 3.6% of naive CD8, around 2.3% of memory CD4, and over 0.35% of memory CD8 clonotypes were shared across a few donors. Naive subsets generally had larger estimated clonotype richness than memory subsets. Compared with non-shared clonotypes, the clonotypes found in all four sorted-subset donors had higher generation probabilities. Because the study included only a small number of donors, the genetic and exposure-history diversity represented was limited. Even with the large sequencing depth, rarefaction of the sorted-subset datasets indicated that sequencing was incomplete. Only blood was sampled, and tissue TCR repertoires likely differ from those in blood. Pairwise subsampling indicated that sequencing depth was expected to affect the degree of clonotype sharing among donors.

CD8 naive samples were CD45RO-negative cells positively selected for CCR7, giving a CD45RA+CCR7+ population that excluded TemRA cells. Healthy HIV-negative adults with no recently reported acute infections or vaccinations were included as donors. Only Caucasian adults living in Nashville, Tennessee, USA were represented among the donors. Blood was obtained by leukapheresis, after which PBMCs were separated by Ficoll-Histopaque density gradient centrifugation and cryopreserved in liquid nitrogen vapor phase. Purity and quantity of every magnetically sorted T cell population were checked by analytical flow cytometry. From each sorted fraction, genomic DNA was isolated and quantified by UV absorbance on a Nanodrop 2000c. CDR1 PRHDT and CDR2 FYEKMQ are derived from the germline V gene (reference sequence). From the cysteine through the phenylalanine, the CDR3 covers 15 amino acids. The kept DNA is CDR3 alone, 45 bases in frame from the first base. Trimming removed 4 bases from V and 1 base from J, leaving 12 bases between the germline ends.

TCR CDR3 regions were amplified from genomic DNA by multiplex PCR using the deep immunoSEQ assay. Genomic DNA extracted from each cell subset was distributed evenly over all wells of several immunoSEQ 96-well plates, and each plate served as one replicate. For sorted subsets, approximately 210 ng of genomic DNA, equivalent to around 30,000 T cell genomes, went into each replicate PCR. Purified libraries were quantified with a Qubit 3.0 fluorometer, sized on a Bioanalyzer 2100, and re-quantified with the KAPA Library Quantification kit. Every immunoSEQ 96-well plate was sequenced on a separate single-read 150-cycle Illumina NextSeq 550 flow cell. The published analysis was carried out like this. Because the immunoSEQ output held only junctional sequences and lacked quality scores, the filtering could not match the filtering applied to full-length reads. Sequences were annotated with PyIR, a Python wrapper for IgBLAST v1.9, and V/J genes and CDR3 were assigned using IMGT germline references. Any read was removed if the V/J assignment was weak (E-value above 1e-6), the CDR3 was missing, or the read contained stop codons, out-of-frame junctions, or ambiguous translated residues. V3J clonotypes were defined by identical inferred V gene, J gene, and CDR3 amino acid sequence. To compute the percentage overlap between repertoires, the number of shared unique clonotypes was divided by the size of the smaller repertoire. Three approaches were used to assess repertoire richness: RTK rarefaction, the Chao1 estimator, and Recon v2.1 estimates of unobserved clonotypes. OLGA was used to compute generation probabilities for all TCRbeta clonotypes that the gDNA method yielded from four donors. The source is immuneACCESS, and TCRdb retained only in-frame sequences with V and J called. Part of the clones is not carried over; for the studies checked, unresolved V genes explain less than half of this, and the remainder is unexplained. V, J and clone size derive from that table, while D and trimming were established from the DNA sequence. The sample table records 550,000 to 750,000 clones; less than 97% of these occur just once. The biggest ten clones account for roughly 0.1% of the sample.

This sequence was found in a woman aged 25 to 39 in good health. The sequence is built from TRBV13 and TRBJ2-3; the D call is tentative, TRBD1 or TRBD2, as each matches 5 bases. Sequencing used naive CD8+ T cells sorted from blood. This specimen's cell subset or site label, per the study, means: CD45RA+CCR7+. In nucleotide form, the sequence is TGTGCCAGCAGCTCGTCGGGACCTGGCACAGATACGCAGTATTTT. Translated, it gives CASSSSGPGTDTQYF.